A selection of T cell receptor beta chains follows, all from one sample in a study of T cells of healthy individuals. TCRdb re-analysed the 5' RACE reads in MiXCR, keeping a single row per CDR3 protein. Of 65,000 to 90,000 distinct CDR3 sequences detected, roughly 5% appear once; the ten largest clones hold 7.5% to 8%. The receptors come from a female donor in good health. CDR3s include the opening cysteine and the closing phenylalanine or tryptophan. D genes are given only for firm matches. Size is stated for part of the rows, as once, few or many counts, or as a class when the clone is expanded.

TRBD1 | many | TRBJ2-2 | TRBV12-5 | CASGPGTANTGELFF | TGTGCTAGTGGTCCAGGGACAGCAAACACCGGGGAGCTGTTTTTT
NA | few | TRBJ2-1 | TRBV20-1 | CSARELSVSSYNEQFF | TGCAGTGCTAGAGAATTGAGCGTAAGCTCCTACAATGAGCAGTTCTTC
TRBD1 | NA | TRBJ1-3 | TRBV4-1 | CASSRTGKSSGNTIYF | TGCGCCAGCAGCCGGACAGGAAAGAGCTCTGGAAACACCATATATTTT
NA | NA | TRBJ2-3 | TRBV28 | CASSLVGAADTQYF | TGTGCCAGCAGTTTGGTGGGGGCCGCAGATACGCAGTATTTT
NA | few | TRBJ1-3 | TRBV12-3/TRBV12-4 | CASSPLGVISGNTIYF | TGTGCCAGCTCCCCCCTGGGAGTGATCTCTGGAAACACCATATATTTT
TRBD2 | many | TRBJ2-7 | TRBV6-2/TRBV6-3 | CASTRTSGPYEQYF | TGTGCCAGCACCCGGACTAGCGGCCCCTACGAGCAGTACTTC
TRBD1 | few | TRBJ2-7 | TRBV28 | CASSLGGDRGSAEQYF | TGTGCCAGCAGTTTGGGTGGGGACAGGGGATCCGCCGAGCAGTACTTC
NA | many | TRBJ2-1 | TRBV6-6 | CASSYSKGRGPNEQFF | TGTGCCAGCAGTTACTCGAAGGGAAGGGGCCCCAATGAGCAGTTCTTC
NA | many | TRBJ1-2 | TRBV9 | CASSVEVTGSSYGYTF | TGTGCCAGCAGCGTCGAGGTTACAGGGTCTAGCTATGGCTACACCTTC
NA | many | TRBJ1-1 | TRBV6-5 | CASSPGGGLNTEAFF | TGTGCCAGCAGTCCTGGGGGCGGCCTGAACACTGAAGCTTTCTTT
TRBD2 | many | TRBJ2-5 | TRBV5-1 | CASSFGAGGPFLETQYF | TGCGCCAGCAGCTTTGGAGCGGGAGGGCCGTTTCTGGAGACCCAGTACTTC